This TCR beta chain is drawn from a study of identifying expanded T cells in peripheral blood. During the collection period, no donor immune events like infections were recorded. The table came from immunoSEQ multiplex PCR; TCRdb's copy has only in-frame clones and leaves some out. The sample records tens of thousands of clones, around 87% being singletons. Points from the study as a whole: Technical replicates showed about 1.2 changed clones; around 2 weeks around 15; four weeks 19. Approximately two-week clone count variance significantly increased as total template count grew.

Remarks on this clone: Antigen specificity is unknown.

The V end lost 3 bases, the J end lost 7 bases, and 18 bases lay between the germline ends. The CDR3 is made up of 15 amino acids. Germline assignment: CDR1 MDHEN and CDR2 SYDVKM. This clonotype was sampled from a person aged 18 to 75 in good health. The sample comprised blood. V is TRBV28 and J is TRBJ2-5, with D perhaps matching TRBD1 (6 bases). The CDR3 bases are TGTGCCAGCAGTTTCTTTACAGGGTCCTGGGGGACCCAGTACTTC. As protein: CASSFFTGSWGTQYF.